This passage covers 5 T cell receptor beta chains from one sample sequenced in a study of blood T cell repertoires in COVID-19. TCRdb's copy holds only in-frame clones and misses some; the assay was immunoSEQ multiplex PCR. Of under 250,000 clones in the sample, 84% were seen once. Sequencing was done on a sample of PBMCs or T cells enriched from blood (not recorded which). The receptors originated from a man in his fifties or sixties who had recovered from COVID-19.

The chain recombines TRBV10-3 with TRBJ2-7, with D perhaps matching TRBD2 (5 bases). CDR3 length: 14 amino acids. CDR1 is ENHRY, CDR2 SYGVKD, per germline. Trimming cost V 6 bases and J 3 bases, with 15 bases left between them. The CDR3: CAIRPRGRGYEQYF. The CDR3 region has the DNA TGTGCCATCAGGCCGCGAGGGCGAGGCTACGAGCAGTACTTC.

V and J are TRBV3-1 (or the pseudogene TRBV3-2) and TRBJ2-7; D not resolved. CDR1 LGHDT and CDR2 YNNKEL come from the germline V gene (reference sequence). The V gene lost 1 base and the J gene lost 5 bases, with 9 bases spanning the gap. The CDR3 runs to 13 residues. The CDR3 DNA is TGTGCCAGCAGCCAAGTAGCAGTGAACGAGCAGTACTTC. Its protein is CASSQVAVNEQYF.

With regard to this clone: Other DNA sequences in the sample encode the same CDR3. The chain couples TRBV19 to TRBJ1-1; D is undetermined. There are 14 residues in the CDR3. Trimming pared 1 base from V and 2 bases from J, leaving 8 bases between. CDR1 LNHDA and CDR2 SQIVND come from the germline V gene (reference sequence). The CDR3 is CASSIGAANTEAFF. The CDR3 DNA follows: TGTGCCAGTAGTATAGGGGCAGCAAACACTGAAGCTTTCTTT.

The V gene is TRBV5-4, the J gene TRBJ1-4; 10 bases agree with TRBD1. The CDR3 consists of 17 residues. The trim removed 4 bases at V and 0 bases at J, leaving 6 bases unmatched. Germline CDR1 is SGHNT and CDR2 is YYREEE (reference sequence). CDR3 residues: CASSNRDRGATNEKLFF. The CDR3 DNA sequence: TGTGCCAGCAGCAACCGGGACAGGGGTGCAACTAATGAAAAACTGTTTTTT.

The chain links TRBV5-1 to TRBJ2-7; the D gene is possibly TRBD2 (6 bases). This CDR3 is built from 15 residues. The germline V and J ends were trimmed by 0 bases and 9 bases, with 19 bases remaining between them. CDR1 and CDR2 (germline): SGHRS, YFSETQ. The CDR3 spells CASSLDFGGERGQYF. The CDR3 DNA is TGCGCCAGCAGCTTGGATTTCGGAGGGGAGAGGGGGCAGTACTTC.